A single sample is the source of the 5 T cell receptor beta chains below, sequenced in a study of blood T cell repertoires in COVID-19 (dated by TCRdb to between 2020 and 2021). The library was generated by the immunoSEQ multiplex PCR assay. TCRdb carries this immuneACCESS record with in-frame sequences only. Its versions omit some clonotypes, under half of them owing to an unresolved V gene in the studies checked, with the rest unexplained. This sample comprises 200,000 to 300,000 clones, roughly 91% of them detected only once. The top ten hold under 5% of the sample. The sequenced material came from PBMCs or T cells enriched from blood (not recorded which). These receptors originate from a woman between 25 and 40 years old who had recovered from COVID-19.

The chain is built from TRBV19 and TRBJ1-3; 7 bases fit TRBD1. The trim removed 8 bases at V and 0 bases at J, leaving 10 bases unmatched. Germline loops: CDR1 LNHDA, CDR2 SQIVND (reference sequence). This CDR3 region has 16 residues. CDR3 protein: CASSDRSASSGNTIYF. Here the CDR3 DNA reads TGTGCCAGTTCGGACAGGTCGGCAAGCTCTGGAAACACCATATATTTT.

CDR3 nucleotide sequence: TGCGCCAGCAGTAGGCCGGGAGGTAGCAATGAGCAGTTCTTC. Translation: CASSRPGGSNEQFF. The chain employs TRBV10-2 and TRBJ2-1, with 7 nucleotides matching TRBD2. This CDR3 region has 14 residues. Per the germline V gene, CDR1 is WSHSY and CDR2 is SAAADI. V shed 5 bases, J shed 6 bases, and the junction held 7 bases outside the gene matches.

This chain's CDR3 is CAWSGGTNTEAFF. Written as DNA, the CDR3 is TGTGCCTGGAGCGGGGGGACGAACACTGAAGCTTTCTTT. V gene TRBV30 combines with J gene TRBJ1-1; D is perhaps TRBD1 (5 bases). The CDR3 runs to 13 residues. V gave up 3 bases and J gave up 1 base, with 9 bases separating them. Per germline, CDR1 GTSNPN and CDR2 SVGIG (reference sequence).

V usage is TRBV28 and J usage is TRBJ1-2; a possible D gene is TRBD1 (6 bases). CDR1 is MDHEN and CDR2 is SYDVKM in the germline V gene. Trimming took 7 bases from V and 0 from J, leaving 15 bases between them. This CDR3 has 15 amino acids. The CDR3 coding sequence is TGTGCCAGCAATAGAGGGGACACCACTAACTATGGCTACACCTTC. Encoded protein: CASNRGDTTNYGYTF.

J is TRBJ1-2 and V is TRBV30; a possible D gene is TRBD1 (6 bases). This CDR3 is built from 13 residues. V lost 2 bases to trimming and J lost 8 bases, with 15 bases between them. In germline, CDR1 is GTSNPN, CDR2 SVGIG (reference sequence). As DNA, the CDR3 is TGTGCCTGGAGTTATACAGGGTCCGGCGGCTACACCTTC. It specifies CAWSYTGSGGYTF.